The TCR beta chain under discussion was sequenced for a study of lymphopenia after photon versus proton radiotherapy. The J segment lost 8 bases and the V segment lost 5 bases, leaving 11 bases of the junction unmatched. Germline CDR1 MDHEN, CDR2 SYDVKM. The CDR3 covers 15 residues. Sequencing used immunoSEQ multiplex PCR; TCRdb keeps in-frame clones, though not all of them. The data show some 44,000 clones, over 80% seen once. The receptor was derived from a woman in her 70s with pancreatic cancer. V usage is TRBV28 and J usage is TRBJ1-2; 10 bases agree with TRBD1. The sequences come from peripheral blood, collected from a patient treated with proton-based radiotherapy. The CDR3 reads CASSARTGGFRGYTF. The CDR3 region has the DNA TGTGCCAGCAGTGCCCGGACAGGGGGATTTCGAGGCTACACCTTC.